These 7 T cell receptor beta chains came from one sample sequenced in a study of identical twins. From the 5' RACE reads, TCRdb called clonotypes with MiXCR, one entry per CDR3 protein. The sample lists some 1,700,000 distinct CDR3 sequences, less than 40% occurring once. Sequenced sample: cord blood. The receptors stem from a newborn girl in good health.

In this sample, this clonotype turned up once. Lacking the conserved final phenylalanine or tryptophan, this CDR3 likely reflects a read error. The rearrangement joins TRBV7-2 to TRBJ2-3, with TRBD2 identical over 9 bases. The CDR3 is 19 amino acids. J lost 2 bases, V lost 2 bases, and 14 bases had no gene match. CDR1 and CDR2 from the germline V gene are SGHTA and FQGNSA. Written as DNA, the CDR3 is TGTGCCAGCAGCTTATTAGCAGTTAGCGGGGGAGAATACACAGATACGCAGTATTAT. It translates to CASSLLAVSGGEYTDTQYY.

There are a few counts of this clonotype. The chain's CDR3 is CASSYGQGGDGYTF. CDR3 in DNA: TGCGCCAGCAGCTATGGACAAGGCGGGGATGGCTACACCTTC. The gene calls are TRBV5-1 and TRBJ1-2, with a weak D call TRBD1 (5 bases). V was trimmed by 3 bases and J by 6 bases, leaving 15 bases between them. CDR3 length: 14 amino acids. The germline V gene encodes CDR1 SGHRS and CDR2 YFSETQ.

There are a few counts of this clonotype. The chain recombines TRBV6-6 with TRBJ2-3, with D possibly TRBD2 on 7 matching bases. The CDR3 is made up of 13 amino acids. Trimming stripped 6 bases from V and 7 bases from J, with 14 bases between. Per germline, CDR1 MNHNY and CDR2 SVGAGI (reference sequence). The CDR3 coding sequence is TGTGCCAGCAGAAGGGGGGGCGAAAATACGCAGTATTTT. It yields the protein CASRRGGENTQYF.

This chain links TRBV10-3 with TRBJ1-5, with a possible D match to TRBD1 (6 bases). Germline CDR1 is ENHRY and CDR2 is SYGVKD. Trimming cost V 2 bases and J 10 bases, with 18 bases left between them. The CDR3 is made up of 15 amino acids. The CDR3 bases are TGTGCCATCAGTGAGCCCGGACAGTCTCCCAGACCCCAGCATTTT. This translates into CAISEPGQSPRPQHF.

This clonotype occurred a few times. The CDR3 bases are TGCGCCAGCAGCCCTCAGGGGACCGAGCAGTACTTC. Translation: CASSPQGTEQYF. This chain connects TRBV5-1 to TRBJ2-7; D is possibly TRBD1 (6 bases). The CDR3 runs to 12 residues. Looked up from germline, CDR1 is SGHRS and CDR2 is YFSETQ. With 4 bases removed from V and 6 bases from J, the gap between germline ends came to 11 bases. Full variable domain (rest looked up from reference TRBV5-1 and TRBJ2-7): KAGVTQTPRYLIKTRGQQVTLSCSPISGHRSVSWYQQTPGQGLQFLFEYFSETQRNKGNFPGRFSGRQFSNSRSEMNVSTLELGDSALYLCASSPQGTEQYFGPGTRLTVT.

The V call is TRBV27, the J call TRBJ2-7; TRBD1 matches 7 bases. Germline CDR1 MNHEY, CDR2 SMNVEV (reference sequence). This CDR3 region has 16 residues. V trimming: 5 bases; J trimming: 0 bases; junction bases outside the gene matches: 10. The chain's CDR3 is CASSVKGQSRSYEQYF. In nucleotides, the CDR3 is TGTGCCAGCAGTGTCAAGGGACAGTCTCGCTCCTACGAGCAGTACTTC.

This clonotype showed up just a few times. V is TRBV6-6 and J is TRBJ2-1, with 9 bases identical to TRBD1. CDR1 is MNHNY, CDR2 SVGAGI, per germline (reference sequence). Germline trimming cut 4 bases from V and 7 bases from J; bases unmatched to any gene: 11. The CDR3 runs 16 residues. The CDR3 coding sequence is TGTGCCAGCAGTTTCCGTACAGGGGGCGCGGGGAATGAGCAGTTCTTC. Translation gives CASSFRTGGAGNEQFF.